Listed here are 27 T cell receptor beta chains from one sample, sequenced in a study of identical twins. TCRdb passed the 5' RACE reads through MiXCR, listing each CDR3 protein once. The sample consists of 1.5 million to 2 million distinct CDR3 sequences, around 33% of them appearing once. Sequenced sample: cord blood. The receptors originated from a newborn girl in good health.

This chain connects TRBV3-1 to TRBJ2-1; D not resolved. The germline CDR1 and CDR2 sequences are LGHDT and YNNKEL (reference sequence). Trimming removed 5 bases from V and 3 bases from J, with 8 bases in between. CDR3 length: 13 amino acids. The CDR3 region has the DNA TGTGCCAGCAGCTTCCACTACTACAATGAGCAGTTCTTC. Its protein product is CASSFHYYNEQFF.

CDR3 nucleotide sequence: TGTGCCAGCAGCCAAGTCCTAGCGGGAGGGAGGCAGTTCTTC. Protein product: CASSQVLAGGRQFF. The chain is built from TRBV14 and TRBJ2-1, with 12 bases that match TRBD2. Trimming at V came to 1 base and at J to 12 bases, leaving 4 bases not matched to a gene. The germline gives CDR1 SGHDN, CDR2 FVKESK. This CDR3 has 14 residues.

The genes are TRBV7-9 and TRBJ1-2; the D is unclear. The CDR3 is made up of 12 amino acids. The germline V gene encodes CDR1 SEHNR and CDR2 FQNEAQ (reference sequence). V dropped 1 base and J dropped 8 bases, with 8 bases sitting between them. CDR3 in DNA: TGTGCCAGCAGCTTAGTTCCCCCCGGCTACACCTTC. Translated, it gives CASSLVPPGYTF.

V and J are TRBV20-1 and TRBJ1-5; TRBD1 is a possible D gene (6 bases). The V gene's germline CDR1 is DFQATT and CDR2 SNEGSKA (reference sequence). The CDR3 has 12 amino acids. Trimming left V 5 bases short and J 7 bases short, with 12 bases between. CDR3 in DNA: TGCAGTGCTCACAGGGACAAACAGCCCCAGCATTTT. Residues: CSAHRDKQPQHF.

The CDR3 DNA is TGTGCCAGCTCACCCGGCCTGGGGGCCGAGCAGTACTTC. Translating gives CASSPGLGAEQYF. The chain links TRBV18 to TRBJ2-7, with D possibly TRBD1 on 6 matching bases. V lost 3 bases, J lost 6 bases, and 12 bases lay in between. The germline gives CDR1 KGHSH, CDR2 LQKENI. The CDR3 has 13 amino acids.

The rearrangement uses TRBV20-1 and TRBJ1-1; D may be TRBD1 (6 bases). V was pared by 3 bases and J by 1 base, with 21 bases between. This CDR3 has 17 amino acids. Germline V gene lookup returns CDR1 DFQATT and CDR2 SNEGSKA (reference sequence). DNA for the CDR3: TGCAGTGCTAGGGCTCGAAAACAGGGCAGGGGGAACACTGAAGCTTTCTTT. The encoded protein is CSARARKQGRGNTEAFF.

This clonotype was seen more than once but under ten times. The chain joins TRBV20-1 to TRBJ2-1; D possibly matches TRBD1 or TRBD2 (6 bases each). From germline, CDR1 is DFQATT and CDR2 SNEGSKA (reference sequence). V lost 4 bases and J lost 7, with 14 bases in between. The CDR3 covers 13 residues. In nucleotides, the CDR3 is TGCAGTGCTAAGGGGGGACCTCTAAATGAGCAGTTCTTC. Translating gives CSAKGGPLNEQFF.

The CDR3 is CSARAGPNSPLHF. The CDR3 nucleotides read TGCAGTGCTAGAGCAGGTCCGAATTCACCCCTCCACTTT. This chain links TRBV20-1 with TRBJ1-6; D unclear. V lost 1 base and J lost 7, with 8 bases in between. The CDR3 is 13 amino acids. The germline CDR1 and CDR2 sequences are DFQATT and SNEGSKA (reference sequence).

The chain couples TRBV12-3 or TRBV12-4 to TRBJ1-1, with D unclear. The CDR3 has 15 amino acids. Trimming shortened V by 7 bases and J by 0 bases, and 15 bases separated the two germline ends. CDR3 nucleotides: TGTGCCAGCACTGTTCTACGTCTGATGAACACTGAAGCTTTCTTT. It is translated as CASTVLRLMNTEAFF.

This clonotype was detected only a few times. Germline is not matched at one junction end, which may reflect a read error. The chain uses TRBV20-1 and TRBJ2-7, with D perhaps TRBD1 (7 bases). Germline CDR1 is DFQATT and CDR2 is SNEGSKA (reference sequence). The CDR3 has 16 residues. In nucleotides, the CDR3 is TGCAGTGCTAGAGATTTCGACAGGGAGGTGTCCTCCGAGCAGTACTTC. It codes for CSARDFDREVSSEQYF.

This clonotype was found many times. The CDR3 sequence: CASSWTAGGSYNEQFF. For the CDR3, the DNA is TGTGCCAGCAGTTGGACGGCCGGGGGGAGCTACAATGAGCAGTTCTTC. The rearrangement links TRBV12-3 or TRBV12-4 to TRBJ2-1; 7 bases match TRBD2. V was clipped by 4 bases and J by 3 bases; unmatched bases: 9. This CDR3 region has 16 residues.

This clonotype has just a few counts. The chain recombines TRBV6-5 with TRBJ2-1; 9 bases match TRBD2. Trimming took 4 bases from V and 9 from J; bases not matched to a gene: 10. The germline V gene encodes CDR1 MNHEY and CDR2 SVGAGI. The CDR3 sequence is 15 residues long. CDR3 sequence: CASSSSLAGAGEQFF. The DNA of the CDR3 is TGTGCCAGCAGTTCCTCCTTAGCGGGAGCTGGTGAGCAGTTCTTC.

The V and J genes are TRBV5-1 and TRBJ2-2; the match to TRBD2 covers 8 bases. Trimming at V came to 1 base and at J to 2 bases, leaving 7 bases not matched to a gene. Germline V lookup: CDR1 SGHRS, CDR2 YFSETQ. The CDR3 has 17 residues. CDR3 sequence reads: CASSLPRLATNTGELFF. In nucleotides, the CDR3 is TGCGCCAGCAGCTTGCCCCGACTAGCGACTAACACCGGGGAGCTGTTTTTT.

The J gene is TRBJ2-7, the V gene TRBV6-1, with D hard to call. This CDR3 region has 14 residues. V lost 1 base to trimming and J lost 3 bases, with 10 bases between them. CDR1 is MNHNS and CDR2 is SASEGT in the germline V gene. This CDR3 reads CASSEVVGFYEQYF. The CDR3 DNA reads TGTGCCAGCAGTGAAGTTGTCGGGTTCTACGAGCAGTACTTC.

This clonotype showed up just once. The V gene is TRBV5-6, the J gene TRBJ2-7; TRBD2 is a possible D gene (6 bases). Germline CDR1 is SGHDT and CDR2 is YYEEEE. V shed 4 bases and J shed 0 bases, with 17 bases lying between them. The CDR3 loop spans 16 amino acids. The CDR3 region is CASSLGGGAASYEQYF. CDR3 bases: TGTGCCAGCAGCCTGGGAGGTGGGGCAGCCTCCTACGAGCAGTACTTC.

The chain couples TRBV12-3 or TRBV12-4 to TRBJ1-3; D unclear. V was cut by 2 bases and J by 4 bases, with 9 bases left in between. CDR3 length: 14 amino acids. The CDR3 here is CASSLILGGNTIYF. The DNA of the CDR3 is TGTGCCAGCAGTTTAATCTTGGGGGGAAACACCATATATTTT.

This clonotype has just a few counts. The V call is TRBV20-1, the J call TRBJ2-1; D is undetermined. Per the germline V gene, CDR1 is DFQATT and CDR2 is SNEGSKA (reference sequence). The CDR3 consists of 12 residues. Trimming pared 2 bases from V and 4 bases from J, leaving 6 bases between. CDR3 sequence: CSARIGYNEQFF. DNA for the CDR3: TGCAGTGCTAGAATCGGATACAATGAGCAGTTCTTC.

The chain joins TRBV9 to TRBJ1-1; maybe TRBD1 (5 bases). The CDR3 extends over 14 amino acids. V lost 7 bases to trimming and J lost 1 base, with 14 bases between them. Germline lookup yields CDR1 SGDLS and CDR2 YYNGEE. As DNA, the CDR3 is TGTGCCAGCGGCAGGGAGGGCCCGAACACTGAAGCTTTCTTT. It codes for CASGREGPNTEAFF.

This clonotype was seen more than once but under ten times. The chain has TRBV12-3 or TRBV12-4 and TRBJ1-2, with 7 bases identical to TRBD1. This CDR3 comprises 15 residues. The V segment lost 4 bases and the J segment 5 bases; nucleotides outside the gene matches: 10. In nucleotides, the CDR3 is TGTGCCAGCAGTTATAGACAGGGCTTAGGGTATGGCTACACCTTC. The encoded protein is CASSYRQGLGYGYTF.

The chain carries TRBV2 and TRBJ2-7; TRBD1 is a possible D gene (6 bases). The CDR3 loop spans 12 amino acids. Germline CDR1 reads SNHLY; CDR2 reads FYNNEI. V dropped 8 bases and J dropped 3 bases, with 11 bases sitting between them. The CDR3 DNA reads as TGTGCCAGCGACCGGGACAACTACGAGCAGTACTTC. This encodes CASDRDNYEQYF.

The chain couples TRBV4-1 to TRBJ2-4; D unclear. Trimming removed 2 bases at V and 0 bases at J, with 8 bases between. Germline-derived CDR1 and CDR2 are MGHRA and YSYEKL. The CDR3 is 15 amino acids. The CDR3 DNA sequence: TGCGCCAGCAGCCAACGGGCTCTAGCCAAAAACATTCAGTACTTC. Its protein is CASSQRALAKNIQYF.

The rearrangement links TRBV3-1 to TRBJ2-5; no definite D call. This CDR3 spans 14 amino acids. V was cut by 8 bases and J by 11 bases, with 24 bases left in between. CDR1 LGHDT and CDR2 YNNKEL come from the germline V gene (reference sequence). The CDR3: CASATTPGAYVQYF. The CDR3, as DNA: TGTGCCAGCGCTACGACTCCAGGCGCCTACGTGCAGTACTTC.

This sequence joins TRBV5-1 and TRBJ1-5; D perhaps matches TRBD1 (6 bases). Germline assignment: CDR1 SGHRS and CDR2 YFSETQ. V was cut by 4 bases and J by 4 bases, with 15 bases left in between. The CDR3 consists of 15 residues. The CDR3 region is CASSQLGTRNQPQHF. The CDR3 nucleotides are TGCGCCAGCAGCCAACTAGGGACACGGAATCAGCCCCAGCATTTT.

Comment on this clonotype: One end of the junction is discordant with germline, which a read error may explain. V and J are TRBV12-3 or TRBV12-4 and TRBJ1-2, with a weak D call TRBD1 (5 bases). The CDR3 is 15 amino acids. CDR3 nucleotides: TGTGCCGGCAGTTTAAGAAGGGGAACTAACTATGGCTACACCTTC. It yields the protein CAGSLRRGTNYGYTF.

This clonotype was recorded once. One end of the junction is discordant with germline, which a read error may explain. This rearrangement joins TRBV7-2 to TRBJ2-4, with D tentatively TRBD1 (5 bases). The CDR3 runs 13 residues. CDR1 is SGHTA and CDR2 is FQGNSA in the germline V gene. Here the CDR3 reads CASSPGAKNIRYF. In DNA, the CDR3 is TGTGCCAGCAGCCCTGGGGCCAAAAACATTCGGTACTTC.

This rearrangement joins TRBV6-1 to TRBJ1-5, with a possible D match to TRBD1 (6 bases). The CDR3 has 14 residues. V shed 10 bases and J shed 6 bases, with 19 bases lying between them. Germline CDR1 reads MNHNS; CDR2 reads SASEGT. CDR3 residues: CATRSGGPVQPQHF. DNA of the CDR3: TGTGCCACCAGGTCCGGGGGGCCCGTTCAGCCCCAGCATTTT.

V usage is TRBV27 and J usage is TRBJ1-6; D may be TRBD1 (5 bases). V lost 0 bases and J 10 bases, leaving 10 bases between the germline ends. The CDR3 totals 14 residues. Germline values: CDR1 MNHEY, CDR2 SMNVEV (reference sequence). CDR3 amino acids: CASSLSSGNSPLHF. The CDR3 nucleotides read TGTGCCAGCAGTTTATCGTCAGGGAACTCACCCCTCCACTTT.